This T cell receptor beta chain is from a study of blood T cell repertoires in COVID-19. Overall study: Sample material is recorded as cDNA or gDNA derived from T cells, B-cell-depleted T cells, or PBMCs.

Original handling: Counts of nucleated cells, estimated from reference gene primer amplification, were obtained. Clones were read by immunoSEQ multiplex PCR, and TCRdb kept only the in-frame ones, dropping some. V, J and clone size are those of that table, while D and trimming were read from the DNA. The data show under 200,000 clones, approximately 87% seen once. V lost 4 bases, J lost 4 bases, and 23 bases lay in between. From germline, CDR1 is KGHSH and CDR2 LQKENI. This CDR3 has 17 amino acids. Donors of Cohort 3 who recovered were those that had two negative PCRs, clearance, or symptom resolution.

The chain uses TRBV18 and TRBJ2-7; D is perhaps TRBD2 (7 bases). The receptor was isolated from a woman in her forties or fifties who had recovered from COVID-19. The sample taken for sequencing was PBMCs or T cells enriched from blood (not recorded which). The CDR3 sequence is CASSLGTPSGSRYEQYF. The DNA for the CDR3 is TGTGCCAGCTCACTGGGGACACCTAGCGGATCTCGTTACGAGCAGTACTTC.